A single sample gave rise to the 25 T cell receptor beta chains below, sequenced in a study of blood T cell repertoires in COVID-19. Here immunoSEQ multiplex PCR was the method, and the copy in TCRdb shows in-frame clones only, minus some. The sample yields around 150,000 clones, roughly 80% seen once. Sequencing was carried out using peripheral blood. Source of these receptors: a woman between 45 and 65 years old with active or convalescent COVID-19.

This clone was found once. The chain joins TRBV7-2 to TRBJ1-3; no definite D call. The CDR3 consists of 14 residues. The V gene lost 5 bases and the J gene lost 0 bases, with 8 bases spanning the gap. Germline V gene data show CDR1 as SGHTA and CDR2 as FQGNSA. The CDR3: CASSQDFSGNTIYF. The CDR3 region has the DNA TGTGCCAGCAGCCAGGACTTCTCTGGAAACACCATATATTTT.

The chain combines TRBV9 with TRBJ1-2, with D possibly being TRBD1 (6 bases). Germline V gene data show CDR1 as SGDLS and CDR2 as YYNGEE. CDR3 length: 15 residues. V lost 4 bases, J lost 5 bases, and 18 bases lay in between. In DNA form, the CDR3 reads TGTGCCAGCAGCTATCAAACAGGGTTTGGGTATGGCTACACCTTC. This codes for CASSYQTGFGYGYTF. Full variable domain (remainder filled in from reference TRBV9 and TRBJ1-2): DSGVTQTPKHLITATGQRVTLRCSPRSGDLSVYWYQQSLDQGLQFLIQYYNGEERAKGNILERFSAQQFPDLHSELNLSSLELGDSALYFCASSYQTGFGYGYTFGSGTRLTVV.

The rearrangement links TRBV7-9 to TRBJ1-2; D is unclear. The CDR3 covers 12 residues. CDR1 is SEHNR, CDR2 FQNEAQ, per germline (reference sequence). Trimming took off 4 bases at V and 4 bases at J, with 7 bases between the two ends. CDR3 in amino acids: CASSSQVYGYTF. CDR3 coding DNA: TGTGCCAGCAGCTCGCAGGTCTATGGCTACACCTTC.

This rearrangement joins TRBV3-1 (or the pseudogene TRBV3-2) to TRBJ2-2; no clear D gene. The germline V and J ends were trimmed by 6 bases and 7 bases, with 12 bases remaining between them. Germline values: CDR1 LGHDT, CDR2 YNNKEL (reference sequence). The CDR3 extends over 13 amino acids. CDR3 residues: CASSPRTGGELFF. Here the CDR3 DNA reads TGTGCCAGCAGTCCTAGAACCGGCGGGGAGCTGTTTTTT.

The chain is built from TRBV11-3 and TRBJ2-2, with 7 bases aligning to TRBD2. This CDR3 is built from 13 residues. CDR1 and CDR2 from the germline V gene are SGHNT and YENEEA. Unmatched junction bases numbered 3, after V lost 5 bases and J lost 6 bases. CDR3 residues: CASSVTSAGELFF. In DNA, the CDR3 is TGTGCCAGCAGCGTTACTAGCGCCGGGGAGCTGTTTTTT.

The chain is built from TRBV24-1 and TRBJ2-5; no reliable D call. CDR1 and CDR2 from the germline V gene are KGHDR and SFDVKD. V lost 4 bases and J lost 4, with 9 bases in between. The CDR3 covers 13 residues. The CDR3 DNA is TGTGCCACCAGTGACGACCCTAGAGAGACCCAGTACTTC. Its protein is CATSDDPRETQYF.

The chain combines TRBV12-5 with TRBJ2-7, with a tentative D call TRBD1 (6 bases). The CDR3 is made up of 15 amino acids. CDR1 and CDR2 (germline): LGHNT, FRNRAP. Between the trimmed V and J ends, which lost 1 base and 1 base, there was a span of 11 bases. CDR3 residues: CASGLGRDTSYEQYF. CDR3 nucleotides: TGTGCTAGTGGTTTGGGTCGGGACACTTCCTACGAGCAGTACTTC.

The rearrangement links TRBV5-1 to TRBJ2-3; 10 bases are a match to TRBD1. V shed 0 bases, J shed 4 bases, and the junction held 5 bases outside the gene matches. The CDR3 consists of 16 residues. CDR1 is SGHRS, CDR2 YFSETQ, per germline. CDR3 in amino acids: CASSLDGQGVADTQYF. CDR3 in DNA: TGCGCCAGCAGCTTGGACGGACAGGGGGTCGCAGATACGCAGTATTTT.

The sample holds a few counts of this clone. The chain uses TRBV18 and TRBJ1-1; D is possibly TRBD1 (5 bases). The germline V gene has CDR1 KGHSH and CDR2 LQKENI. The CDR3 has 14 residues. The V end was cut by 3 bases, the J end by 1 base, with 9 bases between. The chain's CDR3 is CASSPTAENTEAFF. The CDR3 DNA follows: TGTGCCAGCTCACCGACAGCCGAGAACACTGAAGCTTTCTTT.

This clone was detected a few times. The DNA of the CDR3 is TGTGCCACCCTAACAGGGGGCCCGCAAACTGAAGCTTTCTTT. Translated: CATLTGGPQTEAFF. The V call is TRBV6-5, the J call TRBJ1-1; 9 bases match TRBD1. V shed 10 bases, J shed 5 bases, and the junction held 11 bases outside the gene matches. Germline CDR1 is MNHEY and CDR2 is SVGAGI. CDR3 length: 14 amino acids.

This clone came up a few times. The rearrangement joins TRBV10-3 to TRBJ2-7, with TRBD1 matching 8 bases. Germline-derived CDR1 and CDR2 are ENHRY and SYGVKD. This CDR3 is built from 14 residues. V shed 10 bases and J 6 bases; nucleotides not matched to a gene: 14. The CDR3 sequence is CATDRGHGSGEQYF. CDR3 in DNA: TGTGCCACCGACAGGGGCCACGGCTCCGGCGAGCAGTACTTC.

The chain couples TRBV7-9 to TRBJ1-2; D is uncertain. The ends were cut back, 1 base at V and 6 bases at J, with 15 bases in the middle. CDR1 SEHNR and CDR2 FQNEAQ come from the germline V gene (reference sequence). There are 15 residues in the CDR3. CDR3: CASSLGEVSLNGYTF. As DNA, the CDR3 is TGTGCCAGCAGCTTAGGGGAGGTTTCTCTAAATGGCTACACCTTC.

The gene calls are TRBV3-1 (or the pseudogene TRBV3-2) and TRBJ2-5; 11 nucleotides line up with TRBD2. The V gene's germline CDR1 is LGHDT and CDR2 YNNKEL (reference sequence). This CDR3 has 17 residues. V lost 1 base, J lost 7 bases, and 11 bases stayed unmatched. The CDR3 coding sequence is TGTGCCAGCAGCCAAGGCCCAGGGCTAGCGGGAGGAGGGACCCAGTACTTC. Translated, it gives CASSQGPGLAGGGTQYF.

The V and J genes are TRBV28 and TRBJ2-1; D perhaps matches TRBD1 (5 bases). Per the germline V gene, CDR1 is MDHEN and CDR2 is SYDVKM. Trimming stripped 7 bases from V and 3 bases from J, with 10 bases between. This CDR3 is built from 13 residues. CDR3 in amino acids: CASTPTVYNEQFF. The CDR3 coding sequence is TGTGCCAGCACCCCGACAGTCTACAATGAGCAGTTCTTC.

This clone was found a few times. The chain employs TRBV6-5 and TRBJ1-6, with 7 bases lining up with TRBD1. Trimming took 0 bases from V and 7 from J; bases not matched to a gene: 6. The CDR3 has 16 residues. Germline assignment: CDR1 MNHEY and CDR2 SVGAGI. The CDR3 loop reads CASSYSRVGGNSPLHF. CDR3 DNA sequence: TGTGCCAGCAGTTACTCGAGGGTAGGGGGCAATTCACCCCTCCACTTT.

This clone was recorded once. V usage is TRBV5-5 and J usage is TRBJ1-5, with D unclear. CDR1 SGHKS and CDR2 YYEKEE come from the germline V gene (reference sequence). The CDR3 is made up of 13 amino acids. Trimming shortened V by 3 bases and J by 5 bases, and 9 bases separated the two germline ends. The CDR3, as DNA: TGTGCCAGCAGCTCCCGGCGGGATCAGCCCCAGCATTTT. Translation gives CASSSRRDQPQHF.

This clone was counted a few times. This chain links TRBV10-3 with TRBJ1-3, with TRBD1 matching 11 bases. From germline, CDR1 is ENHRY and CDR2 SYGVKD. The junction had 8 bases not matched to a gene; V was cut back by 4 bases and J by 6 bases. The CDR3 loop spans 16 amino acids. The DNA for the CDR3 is TGTGCCATCAGTGCCCTGGACAGGGGGCTCGTAAACACCATATATTTT. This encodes CAISALDRGLVNTIYF.

This chain's CDR3 is CASSDRGSIDTQYF. CDR3 in DNA: TGTGCCAGTAGCGACAGGGGCTCAATAGATACGCAGTATTTT. The J gene is TRBJ2-3, the V gene TRBV19; 8 nucleotides agree with TRBD1. The CDR3 has 14 residues. With 6 bases clipped from V and 5 bases from J, the junction kept 7 bases outside the gene matches. Germline CDR1 reads LNHDA; CDR2 reads SQIVND (reference sequence).

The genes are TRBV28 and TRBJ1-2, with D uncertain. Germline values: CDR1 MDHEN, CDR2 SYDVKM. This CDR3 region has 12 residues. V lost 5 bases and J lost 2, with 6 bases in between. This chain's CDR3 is CASSGGNYGYTF. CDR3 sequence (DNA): TGTGCCAGCAGTGGAGGAAACTATGGCTACACCTTC.

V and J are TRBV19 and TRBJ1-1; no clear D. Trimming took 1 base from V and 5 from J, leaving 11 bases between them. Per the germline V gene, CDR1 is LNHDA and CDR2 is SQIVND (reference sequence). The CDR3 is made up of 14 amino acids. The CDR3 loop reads CASSIGEGETEAFF. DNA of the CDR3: TGTGCCAGTAGTATAGGCGAGGGCGAGACTGAAGCTTTCTTT. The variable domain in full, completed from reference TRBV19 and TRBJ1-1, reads DGGITQSPKYLFRKEGQNVTLSCEQNLNHDAMYWYRQDPGQGLRLIYYSQIVNDFQKGDIAEGYSVSREKKESFPLTVTSAQKNPTAFYLCASSIGEGETEAFFGQGTRLTVV.

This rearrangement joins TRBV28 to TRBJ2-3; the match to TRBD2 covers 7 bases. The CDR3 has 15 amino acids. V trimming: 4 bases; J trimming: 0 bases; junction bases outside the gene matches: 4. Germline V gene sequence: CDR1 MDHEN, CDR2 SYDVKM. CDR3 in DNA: TGTGCCAGCAGTTCGCGGGAGTTGAGCACAGATACGCAGTATTTT. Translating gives CASSSRELSTDTQYF.

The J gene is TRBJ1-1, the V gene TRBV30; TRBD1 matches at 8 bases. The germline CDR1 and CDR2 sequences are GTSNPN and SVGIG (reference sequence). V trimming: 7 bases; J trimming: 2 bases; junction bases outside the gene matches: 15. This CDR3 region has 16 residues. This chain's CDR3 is CALRPRVGQGNTEAFF. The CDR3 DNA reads TGTGCCTTACGCCCCAGAGTAGGACAGGGAAACACTGAAGCTTTCTTT.

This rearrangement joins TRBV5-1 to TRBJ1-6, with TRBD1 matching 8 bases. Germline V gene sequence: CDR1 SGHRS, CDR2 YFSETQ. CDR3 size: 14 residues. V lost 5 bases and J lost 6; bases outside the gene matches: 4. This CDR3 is CASSMTGANSPLHF. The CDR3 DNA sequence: TGCGCCAGCAGTATGACAGGGGCTAATTCACCCCTCCACTTT.

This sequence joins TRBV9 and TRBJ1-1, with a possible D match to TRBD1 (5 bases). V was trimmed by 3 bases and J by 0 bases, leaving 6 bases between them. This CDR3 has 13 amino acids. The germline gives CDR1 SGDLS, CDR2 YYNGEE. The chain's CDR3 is CASSEGVNTEAFF. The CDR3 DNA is TGTGCCAGCAGCGAAGGGGTGAACACTGAAGCTTTCTTT.

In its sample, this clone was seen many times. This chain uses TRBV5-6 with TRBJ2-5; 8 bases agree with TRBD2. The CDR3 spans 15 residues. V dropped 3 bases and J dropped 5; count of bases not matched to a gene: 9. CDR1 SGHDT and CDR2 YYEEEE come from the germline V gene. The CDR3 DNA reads TGTGCCAGCAGCTCCCCGGGACTAGGAGGCGAGACCCAGTACTTC. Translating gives CASSSPGLGGETQYF.